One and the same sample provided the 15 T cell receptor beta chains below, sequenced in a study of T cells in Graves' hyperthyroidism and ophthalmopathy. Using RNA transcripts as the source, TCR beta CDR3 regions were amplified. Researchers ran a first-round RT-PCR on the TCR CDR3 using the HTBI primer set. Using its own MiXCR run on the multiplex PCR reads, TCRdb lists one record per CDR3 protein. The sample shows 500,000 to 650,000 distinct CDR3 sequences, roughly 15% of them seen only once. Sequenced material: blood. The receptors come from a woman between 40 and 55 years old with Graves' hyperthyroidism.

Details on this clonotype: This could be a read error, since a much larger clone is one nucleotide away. The CDR3 here is CASSLDPGRSSYEQYF. DNA for the CDR3: TGTGCCAGCAGCTTAGATCCCGGTCGGTCCTCCTACGAGCAGTACTTC. The chain recombines TRBV7-9 with TRBJ2-7; D remains unclear. Trimming pared 1 base from V and 0 bases from J, leaving 13 bases between. This CDR3 has 16 amino acids. In germline, CDR1 is SEHNR, CDR2 FQNEAQ (reference sequence). The full variable domain, completed using reference TRBV7-9 and TRBJ2-7, is DTGVSQNPRHKITKRGQNVTFRCDPISEHNRLYWYRQTLGQGPEFLTYFQNEAQLEKSRLLSDRFSAERPKGSFSTLEIQRTEQGDSAMYLCASSLDPGRSSYEQYFGPGTRLTVT.

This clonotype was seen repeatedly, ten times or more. CDR3 sequence (DNA): TGTGCCAGCAGTTTAAGTGGACAGCTGCGGGCTAACTATGGCTACACCTTC. Protein product: CASSLSGQLRANYGYTF. The chain has TRBV28 and TRBJ1-2; D might be TRBD1 (6 bases). The germline CDR1 and CDR2 sequences are MDHEN and SYDVKM. V was pared by 2 bases and J by 0 bases, with 16 bases between. CDR3 size: 17 residues.

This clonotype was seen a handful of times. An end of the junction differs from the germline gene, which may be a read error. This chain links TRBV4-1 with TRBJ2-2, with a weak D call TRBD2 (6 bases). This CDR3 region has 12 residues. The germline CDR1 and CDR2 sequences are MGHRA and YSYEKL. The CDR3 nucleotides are TGCGCCAGCAGCCAAGATCGGCGGGAACTGTTTTTT. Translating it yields CASSQDRRELFF.

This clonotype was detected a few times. The CDR3 DNA reads TGTGCTACCAAAACCGGAGACACCGGGGAGCTGTTTTTT. Translation: CATKTGDTGELFF. This chain uses TRBV14 with TRBJ2-2; unclear D gene. From germline, CDR1 is SGHDN and CDR2 FVKESK. This CDR3 spans 13 amino acids.

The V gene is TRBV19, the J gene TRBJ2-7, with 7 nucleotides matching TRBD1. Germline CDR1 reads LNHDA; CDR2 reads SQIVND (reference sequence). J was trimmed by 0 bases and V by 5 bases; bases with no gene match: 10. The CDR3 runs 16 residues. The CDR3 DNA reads TGTGCCAGTAGTCGCGACAGGGTGTCCCCCTCCTACGAGCAGTACTTC. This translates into CASSRDRVSPSYEQYF. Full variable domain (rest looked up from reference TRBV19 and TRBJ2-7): DGGITQSPKYLFRKEGQNVTLSCEQNLNHDAMYWYRQDPGQGLRLIYYSQIVNDFQKGDIAEGYSVSREKKESFPLTVTSAQKNPTAFYLCASSRDRVSPSYEQYFGPGTRLTVT.

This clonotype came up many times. CDR3 bases: TGTGCCAGCTCCTTCAAGGGACAGGGAAACACCGGGGAGCTGTTTTTT. It specifies CASSFKGQGNTGELFF. The rearrangement uses TRBV18 and TRBJ2-2; TRBD1 matches 9 bases. V was pared by 6 bases and J by 2 bases, with 7 bases of the junction left unmatched. The CDR3 runs 16 residues. From germline, CDR1 is KGHSH and CDR2 LQKENI.

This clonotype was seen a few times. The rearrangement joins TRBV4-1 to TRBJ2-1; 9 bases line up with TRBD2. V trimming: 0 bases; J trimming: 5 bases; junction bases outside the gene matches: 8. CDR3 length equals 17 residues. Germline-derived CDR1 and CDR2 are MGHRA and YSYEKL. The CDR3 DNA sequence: TGCGCCAGCAGCCAAGATAGGGCTAGCGGGGTGAACAATGAGCAGTTCTTC. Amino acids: CASSQDRASGVNNEQFF.

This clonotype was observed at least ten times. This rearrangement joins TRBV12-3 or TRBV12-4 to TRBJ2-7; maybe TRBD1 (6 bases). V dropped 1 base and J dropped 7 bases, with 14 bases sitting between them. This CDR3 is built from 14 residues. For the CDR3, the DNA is TGTGCCAGCAGTTTAGTCCCCAGGGGAGAGGAGCAGTACTTC. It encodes CASSLVPRGEEQYF.

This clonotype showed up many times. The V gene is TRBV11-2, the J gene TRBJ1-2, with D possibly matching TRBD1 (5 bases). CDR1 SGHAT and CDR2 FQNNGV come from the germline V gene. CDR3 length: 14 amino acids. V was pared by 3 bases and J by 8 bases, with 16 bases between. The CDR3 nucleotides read TGTGCCAGCAGCTTGGAGGGAGGGGTTACGGGCTACACCTTC. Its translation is CASSLEGGVTGYTF.

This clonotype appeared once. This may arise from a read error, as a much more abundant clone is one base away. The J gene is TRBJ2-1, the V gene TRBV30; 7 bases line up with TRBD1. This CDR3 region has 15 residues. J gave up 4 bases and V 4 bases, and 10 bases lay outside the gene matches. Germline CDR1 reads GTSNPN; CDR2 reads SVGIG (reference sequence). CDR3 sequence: CAWKRWGRGYNEQFF. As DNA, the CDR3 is TGTGCCTGGAAGAGGTGGGGCAGGGGGTACAATGAGCAGTTCTTC.

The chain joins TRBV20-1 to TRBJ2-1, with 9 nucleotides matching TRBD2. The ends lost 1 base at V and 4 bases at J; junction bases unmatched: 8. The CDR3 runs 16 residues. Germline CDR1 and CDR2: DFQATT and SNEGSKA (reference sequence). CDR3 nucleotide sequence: TGCAGTGCTAGAGGCGGACTAGCGCAAGGGTACAATGAGCAGTTCTTC. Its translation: CSARGGLAQGYNEQFF.

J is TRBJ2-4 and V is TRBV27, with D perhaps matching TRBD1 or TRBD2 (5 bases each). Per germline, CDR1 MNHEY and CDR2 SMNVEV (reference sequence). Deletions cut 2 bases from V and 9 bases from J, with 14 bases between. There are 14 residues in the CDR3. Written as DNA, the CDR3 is TGTGCCAGCAGTTTAGAGCGATCGAGGGGCATTCAGTACTTC. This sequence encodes CASSLERSRGIQYF.

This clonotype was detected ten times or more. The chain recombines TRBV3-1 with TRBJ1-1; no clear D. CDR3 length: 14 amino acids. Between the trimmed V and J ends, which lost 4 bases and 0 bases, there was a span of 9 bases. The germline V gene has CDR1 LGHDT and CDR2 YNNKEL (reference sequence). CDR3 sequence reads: CASSPLDLNTEAFF. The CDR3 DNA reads TGTGCCAGCAGCCCCTTGGACTTGAACACTGAAGCTTTCTTT.

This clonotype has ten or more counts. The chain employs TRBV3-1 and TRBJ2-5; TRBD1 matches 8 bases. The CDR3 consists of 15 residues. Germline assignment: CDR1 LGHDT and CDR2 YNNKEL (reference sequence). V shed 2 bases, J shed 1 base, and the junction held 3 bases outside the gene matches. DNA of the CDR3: TGTGCCAGCAGCCAAATGGGGACAGGCCAAGAGACCCAGTACTTC. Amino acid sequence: CASSQMGTGQETQYF.

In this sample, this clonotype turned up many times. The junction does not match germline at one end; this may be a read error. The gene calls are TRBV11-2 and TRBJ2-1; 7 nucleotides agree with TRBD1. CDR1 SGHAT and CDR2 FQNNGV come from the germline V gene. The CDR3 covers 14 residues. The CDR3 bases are TGTGCCAGCAGTTTAGACAGGGCCTACAATGAGCAGTTCTTC. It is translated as CASSLDRAYNEQFF.